The 32 T cell receptor beta chains given below trace back to one sample, sequenced in a study of blood T cell repertoires in COVID-19. Using immunoSEQ multiplex PCR, the repertoire was profiled, and TCRdb retains in-frame clones only, with some absent. The sample holds around 190,000 clones, 75% to 90% seen once. The material sequenced was peripheral blood. Source of these receptors: a man in his fifties or sixties with acute or convalescent COVID-19.

This chain uses TRBV18 with TRBJ1-2, with D perhaps matching TRBD1 (5 bases). The CDR3 is 13 amino acids. Between the trimmed V and J ends, which lost 6 bases and 5 bases, there was a span of 13 bases. CDR1 KGHSH and CDR2 LQKENI come from the germline V gene. This CDR3 is CASSGDSLYGYTF. CDR3 sequence (DNA): TGTGCCAGCTCTGGGGACTCCCTGTATGGCTACACCTTC. Combining the CDR3 with reference TRBV18 and TRBJ1-2 gives the whole variable domain NAGVMQNPRHLVRRRGQEARLRCSPMKGHSHVYWYRQLPEEGLKFMVYLQKENIIDESGMPKERFSAEFPKEGPSILRIQQVVRGDSAAYFCASSGDSLYGYTFGSGTRLTVV.

This clone was counted only a few times. This chain connects TRBV4-2 to TRBJ2-1; TRBD2 agrees at 9 bases. Germline assignment: CDR1 LGHNA and CDR2 YNFKEQ. J gave up 4 bases and V 0 bases, and 4 bases lay outside the gene matches. This CDR3 is 16 amino acids long. The CDR3, as DNA: TGTGCCAGCAGCCAAGAAGGGACTAGCAGATACAATGAGCAGTTCTTC. This encodes CASSQEGTSRYNEQFF.

This clone turned up a few times. CDR3 sequence (DNA): TGTGCCAGCAGACGTACTGGACAGGGGAGGAATCAGCCCCAGCATTTT. It encodes CASRRTGQGRNQPQHF. The chain joins TRBV27 to TRBJ1-5, with 9 bases fitting TRBD1. This CDR3 has 16 residues. V was pared by 6 bases and J by 4 bases, with 10 bases of the junction left unmatched. Germline-derived CDR1 and CDR2 are MNHEY and SMNVEV (reference sequence).

The rearrangement links TRBV6-5 to TRBJ1-1; 9 bases fit TRBD1. This CDR3 has 15 residues. J gave up 4 bases and V 0 bases, and 3 bases lay outside the gene matches. Germline V CDR1 and CDR2: MNHEY, SVGAGI. DNA of the CDR3: TGTGCCAGCAGTTACTCTTCGACAGGGGGCACTGAAGCTTTCTTT. Protein: CASSYSSTGGTEAFF.

This clone was counted a single time. The V and J genes are TRBV5-1 and TRBJ1-1; 7 bases are shared with TRBD1. This CDR3 contains 14 residues. V trimming: 4 bases; J trimming: 1 base; junction bases outside the gene matches: 4. CDR1 and CDR2 from the germline V gene are SGHRS and YFSETQ. In DNA form, the CDR3 reads TGCGCCAGCAGCACCTCAGGGGGGAACACTGAAGCTTTCTTT. Translating gives CASSTSGGNTEAFF.

The rearrangement joins TRBV29-1 to TRBJ2-2; 9 nucleotides match TRBD1. Germline CDR1 SQVTM, CDR2 ANQGSEA. Losses at the gene ends were 7 bases for V and 7 bases for J; bases not matched to a gene: 10. The CDR3 loop spans 14 amino acids. The DNA of the CDR3 is TGCAGCGCAAGCGGGACAGGGACGGGCGGGGAGCTGTTTTTT. Residues: CSASGTGTGGELFF.

The chain carries TRBV19 and TRBJ2-7, with 11 bases lining up with TRBD2. The ends lost 4 bases at V and 0 bases at J; junction bases unmatched: 14. Germline V gene lookup returns CDR1 LNHDA and CDR2 SQIVND (reference sequence). CDR3 length equals 19 residues. The CDR3 DNA sequence: TGTGCCAGTAGTACGAGACCCCTGGGACTAGCGGCCAGCTCCTACGAGCAGTACTTC. It translates to CASSTRPLGLAASSYEQYF.

This clone was detected ten times or more. The chain links TRBV21-1 to TRBJ2-1; the table's D call TRBD1 went unverified against the DNA. TRBV21-1 is marked as a pseudogene. The CDR3 consists of 15 residues. Written as DNA, the CDR3 is TGTGCCAGCAACATAAGCTCGGACAGGGGTATTGAGCAGTTCTTC. Its protein product is CASNISSDRGIEQFF.

The gene calls are TRBV6-1 and TRBJ2-3; 9 nucleotides agree with TRBD2. Unmatched junction bases numbered 11, after V lost 2 bases and J lost 2 bases. The CDR3 consists of 18 residues. Germline-derived CDR1 and CDR2 are MNHNS and SASEGT. CDR3 loop: CASSERVGSGSHTDTQYF. CDR3 sequence (DNA): TGTGCCAGCAGTGAAAGAGTTGGTAGCGGGAGCCACACAGATACGCAGTATTTT.

The chain combines TRBV27 with TRBJ2-7; weak D call: TRBD1 (6 bases). This CDR3 spans 17 amino acids. V was shortened by 4 bases and J by 0 bases, with 19 bases between the two germline ends. CDR1 is MNHEY and CDR2 is SMNVEV in the germline V gene (reference sequence). This CDR3 reads CASSSIGWSDSSYEQYF. The CDR3 bases are TGTGCCAGCAGTTCCATTGGATGGTCGGACAGCTCCTACGAGCAGTACTTC.

This chain uses TRBV27 with TRBJ1-5; D remains ambiguous. Germline assignment: CDR1 MNHEY and CDR2 SMNVEV (reference sequence). V lost 6 bases and J lost 1, with 7 bases in between. The CDR3 is 13 residues long. DNA of the CDR3: TGTGCCAGCAGAGAGGGCAGCAATCAGCCCCAGCATTTT. Its protein product is CASREGSNQPQHF.

This chain links TRBV4-3 with TRBJ1-1; maybe TRBD1 (5 bases). This CDR3 is built from 15 residues. The V end lost 0 bases, the J end lost 7 bases, and 15 bases lay between the germline ends. Germline V gene data show CDR1 as LGHNA and CDR2 as YSLEER. The CDR3 here is CASSQDGGGLLEAFF. The CDR3 DNA follows: TGCGCCAGCAGCCAAGATGGGGGGGGTTTGCTTGAAGCTTTCTTT.

The rearrangement links TRBV4-1 to TRBJ2-3; D remains ambiguous. The ends were cut back, 3 bases at V and 0 bases at J, with 10 bases in the middle. Germline assignment: CDR1 MGHRA and CDR2 YSYEKL. The CDR3 contains 15 residues. The CDR3 DNA reads TGCGCCAGCAGCCACCAAACCACTAGCACAGATACGCAGTATTTT. The encoded protein is CASSHQTTSTDTQYF.

This clone was seen only once. The DNA for the CDR3 is TGTGCCAGCAGCTCCGCCGGGGAGGGGATGGAATCACCCCTCCACTTT. Its translation is CASSSAGEGMESPLHF. This sequence joins TRBV7-9 and TRBJ1-6, with D perhaps matching TRBD1 (5 bases). CDR1 is SEHNR and CDR2 is FQNEAQ in the germline V gene (reference sequence). V gave up 4 bases and J gave up 10 bases, with 20 bases separating them. The CDR3 is 16 amino acids.

This rearrangement joins TRBV9 to TRBJ2-1, with 8 positions matching TRBD2. The CDR3 runs to 15 residues. In germline, CDR1 is SGDLS, CDR2 YYNGEE. With 0 bases clipped from V and 2 bases from J, the junction kept 1 base outside the gene matches. The CDR3 DNA follows: TGTGCCAGCAGCGTAGCGGGAGGGACCTACAATGAGCAGTTCTTC. The encoded protein is CASSVAGGTYNEQFF. Full variable domain (missing parts from reference TRBV9 and TRBJ2-1): DSGVTQTPKHLITATGQRVTLRCSPRSGDLSVYWYQQSLDQGLQFLIQYYNGEERAKGNILERFSAQQFPDLHSELNLSSLELGDSALYFCASSVAGGTYNEQFFGPGTRLTVL.

This sequence joins TRBV4-3 and TRBJ1-2, with D maybe TRBD1 (5 bases). The germline gives CDR1 LGHNA, CDR2 YSLEER. With 0 bases removed from V and 4 bases from J, the gap between germline ends came to 15 bases. The CDR3 covers 16 residues. CDR3 protein: CASSQDRGGLPYGYTF. The CDR3 nucleotides are TGCGCCAGCAGCCAAGATCGGGGGGGATTACCCTATGGCTACACCTTC.

This clone was counted only a few times. The chain links TRBV5-1 to TRBJ1-5; 8 nucleotides align to TRBD1. V shed 5 bases and J 0 bases; nucleotides not matched to a gene: 4. The CDR3 runs to 15 residues. Germline V lookup: CDR1 SGHRS, CDR2 YFSETQ. CDR3 loop: CASSLGQGSNQPQHF. Here the CDR3 DNA reads TGCGCCAGCAGTCTTGGACAGGGTAGCAATCAGCCCCAGCATTTT.

The chain carries TRBV6-2 or TRBV6-3 and TRBJ2-1, with D tentatively TRBD1 (6 bases). V lost 6 bases, J lost 9 bases, and 24 bases lay in between. The germline V gene has CDR1 MNHEY and CDR2 SVGEGT. There are 16 residues in the CDR3. The CDR3 DNA is TGTGCCAGCAGCCAGGTACGGCAGGGGTTAAAGGGTGAGCAGTTCTTC. This gives the protein CASSQVRQGLKGEQFF.

CDR3 protein: CASSFGLGRVQPQHF. In DNA form, the CDR3 reads TGTGCCAGCAGTTTTGGCCTTGGGAGGGTTCAGCCCCAGCATTTT. The gene calls are TRBV6-2 or TRBV6-3 and TRBJ1-5, with D unresolved. The CDR3 contains 15 residues. Germline V lookup: CDR1 MNHEY, CDR2 SVGEGT. V lost 4 bases to trimming and J lost 6 bases, with 16 bases between them.

A few counts support this clone. V and J are TRBV5-1 and TRBJ2-5; weak D call: TRBD2 (6 bases). The germline V gene encodes CDR1 SGHRS and CDR2 YFSETQ. The germline V and J ends were trimmed by 2 bases and 5 bases, with 16 bases remaining between them. This CDR3 is built from 15 residues. CDR3 sequence reads: CASSLWTGVTETQYF. For the CDR3, the DNA is TGCGCCAGCAGCTTATGGACGGGGGTGACGGAGACCCAGTACTTC.

This clone has more than one count but fewer than ten. This chain connects TRBV18 to TRBJ1-1, with D unclear. The length of the CDR3 is 15 residues. The germline gives CDR1 KGHSH, CDR2 LQKENI. V lost 0 bases to trimming and J lost 1 base, with 9 bases between them. Here the CDR3 DNA reads TGTGCCAGCTCACCACCGAGACCGGGGAACACTGAAGCTTTCTTT. This translates into CASSPPRPGNTEAFF.

This rearrangement joins TRBV7-6 to TRBJ1-1, with a tentative D call TRBD1 (6 bases). Germline assignment: CDR1 SGHVS and CDR2 FNYEAQ. The CDR3 loop spans 15 amino acids. Trimming took off 2 bases at V and 4 bases at J, with 14 bases between the two ends. CDR3 region: CASSLSLQGGTEAFF. CDR3 nucleotide sequence: TGTGCCAGCAGCTTAAGCCTACAGGGTGGCACTGAAGCTTTCTTT.

The chain couples TRBV6-5 to TRBJ1-2; 9 bases fit TRBD1. Trimming at V came to 4 bases and at J to 6 bases, leaving 6 bases not matched to a gene. Per the germline V gene, CDR1 is MNHEY and CDR2 is SVGAGI. The CDR3 covers 14 residues. The CDR3 sequence: CASSSRDRVHGYTF. The CDR3 bases are TGTGCCAGCAGTTCCCGGGACAGGGTACATGGCTACACCTTC.

The chain employs TRBV5-6 and TRBJ2-3; tentative D call: TRBD1 (6 bases). This CDR3 spans 17 amino acids. Germline assignment: CDR1 SGHDT and CDR2 YYEEEE. V shed 4 bases and J shed 4 bases, with 22 bases lying between them. As DNA, the CDR3 is TGTGCCAGCAGCGCAACAGGGAGTCCAGAGGAGGCAGATACGCAGTATTTT. It codes for CASSATGSPEEADTQYF.

The rearrangement links TRBV30 to TRBJ2-5, with D perhaps TRBD2 (6 bases). The CDR3 spans 17 residues. Trimming took off 1 base at V and 3 bases at J, with 21 bases between the two ends. Per germline, CDR1 GTSNPN and CDR2 SVGIG (reference sequence). CDR3 loop: CAWSEGTPGLEKETQYF. The CDR3 nucleotides are TGTGCCTGGAGTGAAGGGACCCCGGGACTCGAAAAAGAGACCCAGTACTTC.

This clone was observed a handful of times. The chain links TRBV15 to TRBJ2-7, with TRBD2 identical over 15 bases. CDR3 length: 17 amino acids. V was clipped by 1 base and J by 2 bases; unmatched bases: 3. Germline-derived CDR1 and CDR2 are LNHNV and YYDKDF (reference sequence). CDR3 protein: CATSRGGLAGGAYEQYF. Written as DNA, the CDR3 is TGTGCCACCAGCAGAGGGGGACTAGCGGGAGGAGCCTACGAGCAGTACTTC.

The chain joins TRBV5-1 to TRBJ2-7; a weak D match, TRBD1 (6 bases). This CDR3 is 13 amino acids long. V lost 4 bases to trimming and J lost 6 bases, with 14 bases between them. Germline CDR1 reads SGHRS; CDR2 reads YFSETQ. Here the CDR3 reads CASSRPGAGEQYF. The CDR3 DNA sequence: TGCGCCAGCAGCCGCCCAGGGGCTGGCGAGCAGTACTTC.

The chain combines TRBV10-3 with TRBJ2-7; TRBD2 matches 11 bases. There are 20 residues in the CDR3. Germline-derived CDR1 and CDR2 are ENHRY and SYGVKD. With 4 bases clipped from V and 2 bases from J, the junction kept 19 bases outside the gene matches. The CDR3 nucleotides read TGTGCCATCAGTGGGGGTCTAGCGGGGGGCCACACCTCGAATGCCTACGAGCAGTACTTC. This codes for CAISGGLAGGHTSNAYEQYF.

CDR3 sequence reads: CASSLGQSYEQYF. CDR3 nucleotide sequence: TGTGCCAGCAGCTTGGGACAGTCCTACGAGCAGTACTTC. The V gene is TRBV11-3, the J gene TRBJ2-7; 7 nucleotides agree with TRBD1. The CDR3 covers 13 residues. The V segment lost 3 bases and the J segment 1 base; nucleotides outside the gene matches: 0. From germline, CDR1 is SGHNT and CDR2 YENEEA.

The chain has TRBV6-1 and TRBJ1-1; D is uncertain. The CDR3 runs 14 residues. V was trimmed by 2 bases and J by 1 base, leaving 8 bases between them. Germline-derived CDR1 and CDR2 are MNHNS and SASEGT. For the CDR3, the DNA is TGTGCCAGCAGTGAATTACCCAGGAACACTGAAGCTTTCTTT. Its protein is CASSELPRNTEAFF.

The J gene is TRBJ1-1, the V gene TRBV19; 9 nucleotides line up with TRBD1. V was clipped by 8 bases and J by 0 bases; unmatched bases: 4. CDR3 size: 14 residues. Per germline, CDR1 LNHDA and CDR2 SQIVND (reference sequence). CDR3 residues: CASYTGGLNTEAFF. The CDR3 DNA reads as TGTGCCAGTTATACAGGGGGCTTGAACACTGAAGCTTTCTTT. The whole variable domain, filled in from reference TRBV19 and TRBJ1-1, reads DGGITQSPKYLFRKEGQNVTLSCEQNLNHDAMYWYRQDPGQGLRLIYYSQIVNDFQKGDIAEGYSVSREKKESFPLTVTSAQKNPTAFYLCASYTGGLNTEAFFGQGTRLTVV.

The chain carries TRBV7-9 and TRBJ2-1, with 10 bases that match TRBD1. CDR3 length: 15 residues. The V segment lost 6 bases and the J segment 4 bases; nucleotides outside the gene matches: 6. From germline, CDR1 is SEHNR and CDR2 FQNEAQ (reference sequence). The CDR3 DNA reads as TGTGCCAGCAGGAAACCGGGACAGGGGTACAATGAGCAGTTCTTC. Protein product: CASRKPGQGYNEQFF.